This is a list of T cell receptor beta chains from one sample in a study of blood T cell repertoires in COVID-19. Assay used: immunoSEQ multiplex PCR; TCRdb lists only in-frame clones, some missing. In the table there are 220,000 or so clones, about nine tenths of which are singletons. Sequencing used peripheral blood. The receptors originated from a man aged 60 to 69 who had recovered from COVID-19. Both conserved end residues are part of each CDR3. D genes are given only for firm matches. Only some rows state a clone size, as once, few, many or a class for expanded clones.

V gene	J gene	D gene	clone size	CDR3 DNA	CDR3 protein
TRBV5-5	TRBJ2-7	TRBD1	NA	TGTGCCAGCAGCATCGGGACAGGCTCCTACGAGCAGTACTTC	CASSIGTGSYEQYF
TRBV4-1	TRBJ2-4	NA	NA	TGCGCCAGCAGCCAACTCACAGGGTTCAAAAACATTCAGTACTTC	CASSQLTGFKNIQYF
TRBV24-1	TRBJ2-3	NA	few	TGTGCCACCAGTGCGCAGGGGAGCACAGATACGCAGTATTTT	CATSAQGSTDTQYF
TRBV7-3	TRBJ2-3	NA	NA	TGTGCCAGCAGCCCAAGTTCTAGCGCTATTTCGCAGTATTTT	CASSPSSSAISQYF
TRBV20-1	TRBJ1-1	NA	NA	TGCAGTGCCCGAACGGCTGAAGCTTTCTTT	CSARTAEAFF
TRBV7-9	TRBJ1-2	NA	NA	TGTGCCAGCAGCCCACGAGGAGGGGCGTATGGCTACACCTTC	CASSPRGGAYGYTF
TRBV3-1/TRBV3-2	TRBJ2-5	TRBD2	NA	TGTGCCAGCAGCCACCGACTAGCGGGCATGGGAGAGACCCAGTACTTC	CASSHRLAGMGETQYF
TRBV7-9	TRBJ2-2	TRBD2	NA	TGTGCCAGCAAGGAAGGACTAGCGAACACCGGGGAGCTGTTTTTT	CASKEGLANTGELFF
TRBV28	TRBJ2-1	TRBD1	NA	TGTGCCACCCGACAGGGGGCGGGGAATGAGCAGTTCTTC	CATRQGAGNEQFF
TRBV4-1	TRBJ1-6	NA	once	TGCGCCAGCAGCCAAGAGGGGAGCTCCTATAATTCACCCCTCCACTTT	CASSQEGSSYNSPLHF
TRBV19	TRBJ2-2	NA	NA	TGTGCCAGCCGGAGAGGTGAAACCGGGGAGCTGTTTTTT	CASRRGETGELFF
TRBV2	TRBJ2-1	TRBD1	NA	TGTGCCAGCACCGGTGACAGGGATTACAATGAGCAGTTCTTC	CASTGDRDYNEQFF